This record concerns one TCR beta chain sequence. In this sample, this clonotype turned up many times. The target of this receptor is not known. No base quality information exists; no much larger clone differs at one position. CDR1 and CDR2 were assigned from the germline V gene as SGHRS and YFSETQ. V is shortened by 5 bases, J by 1 base, and the region joining them spans 14 bases. Measured from the cysteine to the phenylalanine, the CDR3 is 15 residues long. Only the CDR3 part of the read is kept: 45 bases, read in frame from the first base. TCR cDNA was synthesized by 5'RACE template switching, which introduced a universal primer site and unique molecular identifiers. Priming for cDNA synthesis came from both the TCR alpha and TCR beta constant segments. Two PCR steps were used to amplify libraries, with sample barcodes and sequencing adapters being added in the second step. Sequencing of the libraries was done on either Illumina HiSeq 2500 (2x100 bp) or NovaSeq (2x150 bp). Concerning the study's data processing: MIGEC was used to demultiplex reads and collapse the reads into UMI consensus sequences, and MiXCR was used for V(D)J alignment. Using edgeR on replicate PBMC samples, clonotypes were called vaccine-responding if FDR was below 0.01 and the log2 fold change was above 5 up to day 15. CD4 or CD8 identity was assigned to each bulk clonotype according to whether the clonotype was present at higher abundance in the sequenced CD4 repertoire or the sequenced CD8 repertoire. TCRdb reanalyzed the raw reads on its own, using fastp at Q25 for trimming and MiXCR for clone calling, and kept in-frame beta chains. Rows matching on CDR3 protein sequence are summarized as one entry with the most common DNA and genes. TCRdb's processing, not the authors' own work, is the source of the V and J calls. This sample holds roughly 150,000 distinct CDR3 sequences; roughly 6.7% were observed only once. The top ten hold approximately 0.67% of the sample.

This specimen's treatment or condition label, interpreted: live attenuated yellow fever vaccine strain. A standard Ficoll-Paque protocol was used to isolate PBMCs from peripheral blood. Dynabeads CD4 and CD8 positive selection kits were used to isolate CD4 and CD8 T-cell fractions. TriZol was used to extract RNA from bulk PBMCs, from CD4 and CD8 fractions, and from dextramer-positive and dextramer-negative fractions. This sample is drawn from a study of T cells after yellow fever vaccination (dated 2019 in TCRdb). Background for the entire study: Libraries from fractions with low cell numbers were prepared with the SMART-Seq v4 Ultra Low Input RNA kit. Bulk TCR alpha and beta repertoires were sequenced longitudinally to track T-cell clones before and after primary and booster YFV17D yellow fever vaccination. Two healthy male donors, one aged 18 to 29 and one aged 30 to 40 years, made up the cohort. Blood was collected at multiple timepoints before and after primary and secondary immunization, and bulk PBMC replicates and cell subsets were isolated.

General conclusions and limits of the study: After the booster, most of the clones that had expanded following primary vaccination were detected again (roughly 97% of CD4 and around 88% of CD8), which suggests that memory was broadly maintained. The secondary T-cell response was found to be weaker but faster than the primary response, with a peak reached on day 5 rather than on day 15. Because abundant contaminating clonotypes from the bulk population could be contained in FACS-sorted repertoires, computational filtering was required. A small fraction of clonotypes appeared in both the CD4 and CD8 compartments, likely as a result of convergent recombination. Because only a couple of donors were included in the study, the extent to which the findings can be generalized is limited.

This receptor was obtained from a man aged 30 to 45 who received the YFV17D yellow fever vaccine. This specimen consisted of CD4+ T cells sorted from PBMCs, obtained 10 days after the yellow fever booster vaccination. The rearranged chain carries TRBV5-1 and TRBJ2-3, with no confidently assigned D gene. The DNA is TGCGCCAGCAGAGAGAGCGTGCTTGGCACAGATACGCAGTATTTT. It encodes CASRESVLGTDTQYF.